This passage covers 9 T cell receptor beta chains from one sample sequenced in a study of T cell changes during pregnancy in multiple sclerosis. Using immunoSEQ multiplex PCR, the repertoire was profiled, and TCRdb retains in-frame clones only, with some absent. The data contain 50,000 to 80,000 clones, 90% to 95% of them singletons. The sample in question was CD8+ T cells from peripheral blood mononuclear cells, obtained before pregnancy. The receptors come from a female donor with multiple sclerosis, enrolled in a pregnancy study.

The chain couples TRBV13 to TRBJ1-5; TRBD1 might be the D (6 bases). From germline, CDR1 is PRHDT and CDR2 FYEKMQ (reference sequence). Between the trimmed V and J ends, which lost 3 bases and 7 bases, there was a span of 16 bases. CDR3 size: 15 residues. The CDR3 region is CASSLGGRGDQPQHF. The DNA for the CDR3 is TGTGCCAGCAGCTTGGGTGGGAGGGGGGACCAGCCCCAGCATTTT. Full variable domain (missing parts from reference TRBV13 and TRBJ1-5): AAGVIQSPRHLIKEKRETATLKCYPIPRHDTVYWYQQGPGQDPQFLISFYEKMQSDKGSIPDRFSAQQFSDYHSELNMSSLELGDSALYFCASSLGGRGDQPQHFGDGTRLSIL.

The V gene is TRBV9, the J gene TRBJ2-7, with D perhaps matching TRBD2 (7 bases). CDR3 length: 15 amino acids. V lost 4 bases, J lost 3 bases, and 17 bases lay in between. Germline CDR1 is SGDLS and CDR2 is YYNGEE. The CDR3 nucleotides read TGTGCCAGCAGCAAGGGGGAGGGATTTAGCTACGAGCAGTACTTC. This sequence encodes CASSKGEGFSYEQYF.

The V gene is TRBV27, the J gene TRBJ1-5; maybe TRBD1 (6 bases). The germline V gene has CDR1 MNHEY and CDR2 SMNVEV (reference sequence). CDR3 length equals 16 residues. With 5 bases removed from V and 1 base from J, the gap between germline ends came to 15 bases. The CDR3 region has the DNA TGTGCCAGCAGTCCGCGGGGGCGGGGGAGCAATCAGCCCCAGCATTTT. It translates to CASSPRGRGSNQPQHF.

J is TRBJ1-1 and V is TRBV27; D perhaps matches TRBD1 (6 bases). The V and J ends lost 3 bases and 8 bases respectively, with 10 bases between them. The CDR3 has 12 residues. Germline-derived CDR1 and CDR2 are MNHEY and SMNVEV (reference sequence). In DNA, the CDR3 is TGTGCCAGCAGTTTGAGGCAGGGGGAAGCTTTCTTT. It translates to CASSLRQGEAFF.

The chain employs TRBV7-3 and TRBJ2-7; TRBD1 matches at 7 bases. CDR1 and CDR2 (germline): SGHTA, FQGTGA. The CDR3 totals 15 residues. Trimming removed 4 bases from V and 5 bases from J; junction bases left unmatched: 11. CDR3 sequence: CASSSSETGFNEQYF. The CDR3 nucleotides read TGTGCCAGCAGCTCTTCTGAGACAGGGTTCAACGAGCAGTACTTC.

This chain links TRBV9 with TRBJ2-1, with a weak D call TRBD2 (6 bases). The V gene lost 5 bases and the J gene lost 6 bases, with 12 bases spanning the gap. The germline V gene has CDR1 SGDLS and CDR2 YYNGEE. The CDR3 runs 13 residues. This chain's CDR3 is CASRALAFNEQFF. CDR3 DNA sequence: TGTGCCAGCAGGGCACTAGCTTTCAATGAGCAGTTCTTC.

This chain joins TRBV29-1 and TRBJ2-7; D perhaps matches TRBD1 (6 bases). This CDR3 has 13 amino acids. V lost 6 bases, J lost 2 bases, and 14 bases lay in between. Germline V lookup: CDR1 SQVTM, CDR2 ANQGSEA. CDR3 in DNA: TGCAGCGTAGAGACGACAGGAACCTACGAGCAGTACTTC. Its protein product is CSVETTGTYEQYF.

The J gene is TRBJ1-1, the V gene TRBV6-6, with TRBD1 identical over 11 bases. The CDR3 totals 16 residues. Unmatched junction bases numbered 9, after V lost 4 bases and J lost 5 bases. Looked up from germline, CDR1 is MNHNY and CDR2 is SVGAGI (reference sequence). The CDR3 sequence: CASSWTGGGLGTEAFF. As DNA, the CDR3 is TGTGCCAGCAGTTGGACAGGGGGCGGGTTGGGTACTGAAGCTTTCTTT.

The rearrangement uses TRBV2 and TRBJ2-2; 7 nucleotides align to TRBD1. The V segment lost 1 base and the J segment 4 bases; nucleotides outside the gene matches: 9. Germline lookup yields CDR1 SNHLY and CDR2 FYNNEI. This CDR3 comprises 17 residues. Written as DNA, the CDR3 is TGTGCCAGCAGTGAAGGTTTAAGGGGGCCGACCACCGGGGAGCTGTTTTTT. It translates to CASSEGLRGPTTGELFF. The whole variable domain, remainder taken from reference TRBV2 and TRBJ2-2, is EPEVTQTPSHQVTQMGQEVILRCVPISNHLYFYWYRQILGQKVEFLVSFYNNEISEKSEIFDDQFSVERPDGSNFTLKIRSTKLEDSAMYFCASSEGLRGPTTGELFFGEGSRLTVL.